This T cell receptor beta chain was obtained from a study of T cell responses to AZD1222 COVID-19 vaccine. Germline CDR1 KGHSH, CDR2 LQKENI. The CDR3 has 14 residues. Trimming pared 0 bases from V and 3 bases from J, leaving 8 bases between. Regarding this clone: Antigen unknown.

Using immunoSEQ multiplex PCR, the repertoire was profiled, and TCRdb retains in-frame clones only, with some absent. The table lists approximately 94,000 clones, about 85% of them singletons. Study-level points and caveats: Females outnumbered males among donors, who were mostly white British; clonal diversity was possibly underestimated.

The specimen comprised peripheral blood, sampled on day 0 of AZD1222 vaccination. The receptor was derived from an adult in good health. The chain is built from TRBV18 and TRBJ2-5; D tentatively reads TRBD1 or TRBD2 (5 bases each). The CDR3 sequence is CASSPPGTKETQYF. The DNA for the CDR3 is TGTGCCAGCTCACCACCGGGGACCAAAGAGACCCAGTACTTC.